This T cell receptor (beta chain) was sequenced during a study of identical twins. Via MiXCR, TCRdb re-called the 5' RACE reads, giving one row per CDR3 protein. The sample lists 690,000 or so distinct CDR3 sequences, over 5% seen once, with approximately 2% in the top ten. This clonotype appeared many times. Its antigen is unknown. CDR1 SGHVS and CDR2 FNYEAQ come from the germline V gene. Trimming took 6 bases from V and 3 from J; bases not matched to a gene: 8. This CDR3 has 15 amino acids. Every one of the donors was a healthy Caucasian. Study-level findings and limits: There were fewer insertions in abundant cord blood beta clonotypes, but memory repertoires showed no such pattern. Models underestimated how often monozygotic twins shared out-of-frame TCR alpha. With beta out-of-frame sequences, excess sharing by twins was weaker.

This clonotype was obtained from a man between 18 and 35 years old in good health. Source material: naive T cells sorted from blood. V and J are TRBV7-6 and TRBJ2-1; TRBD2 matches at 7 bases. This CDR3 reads CASSRSGTFYNEQFF. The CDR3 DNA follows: TGTGCCAGCAGTCGGAGCGGGACCTTCTACAATGAGCAGTTCTTC. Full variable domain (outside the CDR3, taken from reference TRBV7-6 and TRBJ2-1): GAGVSQSPRYKVTKRGQDVALRCDPISGHVSLYWYRQALGQGPEFLTYFNYEAQQDKSGLPNDRFSAERPEGSISTLTIQRTEQRDSAMYRCASSRSGTFYNEQFFGPGTRLTVL.